Listed here are 18 T cell receptor beta chains from one sample, sequenced in a study of response to subunit inactivated influenza vaccine. TCRdb re-analysed the RT-PCR reads in MiXCR, keeping a single row per CDR3 protein. The table shows about 830,000 distinct CDR3 sequences, with 15% to 20% occurring only once. The specimen comprised PBMCs from blood, sampled less than 6 days after vaccination. Source of these receptors: a man aged 50 or older who received an inactivated influenza vaccine.

This chain links TRBV7-2 with TRBJ2-7; the D gene is possibly TRBD2 (6 bases). The CDR3 runs 17 residues. CDR1 and CDR2 from the germline V gene are SGHTA and FQGNSA. Between the trimmed V and J ends, which lost 0 bases and 1 base, there was a span of 16 bases. The CDR3 region is CASSLARGKSPSYEQYF. CDR3 in DNA: TGTGCCAGCAGCTTAGCGCGGGGAAAGTCCCCATCCTACGAGCAGTACTTC.

This clonotype turned up a few times. V usage is TRBV7-7 and J usage is TRBJ1-1, with TRBD1 as a possible D gene (6 bases). The V gene's germline CDR1 is SSHAT and CDR2 FNYEAQ (reference sequence). V was clipped by 3 bases and J by 3 bases, with 8 bases between them. CDR3 length: 13 amino acids. Here the CDR3 DNA reads TGTGCCAGCAGCTTCCGGACAGACACTGAAGCTTTCTTT. Amino acids: CASSFRTDTEAFF.

This clonotype showed up just a few times. The chain couples TRBV12-3 or TRBV12-4 to TRBJ1-2, with TRBD1 as a possible D gene (5 bases). The CDR3 sequence is 14 residues long. V was shortened by 3 bases and J by 5 bases, with 13 bases between the two germline ends. DNA for the CDR3: TGTGCCAGCAGTTTCCGACAGTTGCCGTATGGCTACACCTTC. Amino acids: CASSFRQLPYGYTF.

This clonotype was recorded at least ten times. The chain carries TRBV6-5 and TRBJ2-7; 10 positions match TRBD1. The CDR3 consists of 14 residues. V was pared by 5 bases and J by 4 bases, with 5 bases of the junction left unmatched. Germline V gene sequence: CDR1 MNHEY, CDR2 SVGAGI. This chain's CDR3 is CASSNGQGGYEQYF. CDR3 coding DNA: TGTGCCAGCAGTAACGGACAGGGGGGGTACGAGCAGTACTTC.

This clonotype was seen a handful of times. This chain uses TRBV5-6 with TRBJ2-7; 11 bases are a match to TRBD2. This CDR3 has 15 amino acids. V shed 3 bases, J shed 2 bases, and the junction held 4 bases outside the gene matches. Germline lookup yields CDR1 SGHDT and CDR2 YYEEEE. CDR3 sequence: CASSSGLAVAYEQYF. The CDR3, as DNA: TGTGCCAGCAGCTCGGGACTAGCGGTTGCCTACGAGCAGTACTTC.

This clonotype was seen a few times. The chain combines TRBV27 with TRBJ2-1; D unclear. CDR1 is MNHEY and CDR2 is SMNVEV in the germline V gene (reference sequence). Between the trimmed V and J ends, which lost 3 bases and 6 bases, there was a span of 15 bases. The CDR3 length is 15 residues. CDR3 residues: CASSFPGLSGNEQFF. The CDR3, as DNA: TGTGCCAGCAGTTTCCCAGGCCTATCCGGCAATGAGCAGTTCTTC.

This clonotype was counted a single time. The gene calls are TRBV20-1 and TRBJ2-1, with 8 bases fitting TRBD2. The ends lost 1 base at V and 2 bases at J; junction bases unmatched: 16. The CDR3 sequence is 19 residues long. Germline values: CDR1 DFQATT, CDR2 SNEGSKA (reference sequence). Written as DNA, the CDR3 is TGCAGTGCTAGAGTTAAGCGGGGCCAGACTAGCGCGCCCTACAATGAGCAGTTCTTC. It yields the protein CSARVKRGQTSAPYNEQFF.

This chain uses TRBV11-2 with TRBJ1-4; 12 nucleotides match TRBD1. Losses at the gene ends were 4 bases for V and 4 bases for J; bases not matched to a gene: 10. Germline V lookup: CDR1 SGHAT, CDR2 FQNNGV. The CDR3 loop spans 18 amino acids. The CDR3 loop is CASSSLRGTGGVNEKLFF. The CDR3 nucleotides are TGTGCCAGCAGCTCATTACGTGGGACAGGGGGCGTTAATGAAAAACTGTTTTTT.

This chain joins TRBV18 and TRBJ2-7; D perhaps matches TRBD1 (6 bases). V was clipped by 5 bases and J by 5 bases, with 16 bases between them. Germline CDR1 and CDR2: KGHSH and LQKENI. The CDR3 length is 14 residues. The CDR3 nucleotides are TGTGCCAGCTCATTGGGACCTGGGGGCCACGAGCAGTACTTC. Its translation: CASSLGPGGHEQYF.

This rearrangement joins TRBV10-3 to TRBJ2-1, with 9 bases that match TRBD2. The CDR3 has 18 amino acids. Germline V gene data show CDR1 as ENHRY and CDR2 as SYGVKD. The V segment lost 6 bases and the J segment 2 bases; nucleotides outside the gene matches: 14. CDR3: CAISSGLATSGTYNEQFF. DNA of the CDR3: TGTGCCATCAGCTCCGGACTAGCGACTTCGGGCACCTACAATGAGCAGTTCTTC.

This clonotype was detected only a few times. The V and J genes are TRBV20-1 and TRBJ2-7; TRBD2 aligns across 7 bases. This CDR3 is built from 16 residues. The germline gives CDR1 DFQATT, CDR2 SNEGSKA (reference sequence). With V trimmed by 2 bases and J by 0 bases, 10 bases remained unmatched. CDR3 DNA: TGCAGTGCTAGAAATCCGGGACTACAGAGCTCCTACGAGCAGTACTTC. Protein product: CSARNPGLQSSYEQYF.

This clonotype was seen more than once but under ten times. The chain joins TRBV28 to TRBJ2-2, with TRBD1 matching 9 bases. Germline V gives CDR1 MDHEN, CDR2 SYDVKM. This CDR3 is 14 amino acids long. V lost 6 bases and J lost 5; bases outside the gene matches: 4. CDR3 in DNA: TGTGCCAGCAGGCTGACAGGGGGTACCGGGGAGCTGTTTTTT. Its protein product is CASRLTGGTGELFF.

This clonotype was recorded many times. The gene calls are TRBV24-1 and TRBJ2-1, with TRBD1 matching 8 bases. Germline CDR1 is KGHDR and CDR2 is SFDVKD. The CDR3 extends over 15 amino acids. V lost 7 bases to trimming and J lost 6 bases; unmatched junction nucleotides: 10. CDR3 coding DNA: TGTGCCACCAGCGTACCCGGGACAGGCCGCAATGAGCAGTTCTTC. Its protein product is CATSVPGTGRNEQFF.

V usage is TRBV5-1 and J usage is TRBJ1-3; possible D gene TRBD1, 6 bases. The CDR3 length is 15 residues. Germline V gene lookup returns CDR1 SGHRS and CDR2 YFSETQ. Trimming removed 0 bases from V and 4 bases from J, with 11 bases in between. CDR3 sequence reads: CASSLAGGVGNTIYF. The CDR3 nucleotides are TGCGCCAGCAGCTTGGCGGGGGGCGTAGGAAACACCATATATTTT.

V usage is TRBV21-1 and J usage is TRBJ1-3. TRBV21-1 is assigned pseudogene status. The CDR3 runs 17 residues. In nucleotides, the CDR3 is TGTGCCAGCAGCCCATTAGACATAGCATACCCTGGAAACACCATATATTTT. This encodes CASSPLDIAYPGNTIYF.

This clonotype appeared many times. The gene calls are TRBV20-1 and TRBJ2-1; the match to TRBD2 covers 8 bases. The CDR3 length is 14 residues. The trim removed 3 bases at V and 14 bases at J, leaving 15 bases unmatched. Germline V gene lookup returns CDR1 DFQATT and CDR2 SNEGSKA (reference sequence). CDR3 bases: TGCAGTGCTAGTCGTACTAGTTATGCGGGGGGCAAGTTCTTC. Encoded protein: CSASRTSYAGGKFF.

This chain links TRBV18 with TRBJ2-4; D is perhaps TRBD2 (5 bases). CDR1 and CDR2 from the germline V gene are KGHSH and LQKENI. Between the trimmed V and J ends, which lost 0 bases and 11 bases, there was a span of 8 bases. The CDR3 sequence is 12 residues long. The CDR3 protein is CASSPPSEVQYF. In DNA, the CDR3 is TGTGCCAGCTCACCACCGTCGGAGGTTCAGTACTTC.

The table lists this clonotype with a few counts. The chain has TRBV29-1 and TRBJ1-2; D remains ambiguous. V lost 5 bases, J lost 13 bases, and 17 bases lay in between. CDR3 length: 11 residues. CDR1 is SQVTM and CDR2 is ANQGSEA in the germline V gene. The CDR3 coding sequence is TGCAGCGTTACGTCTGAATACCTCTCCACCTTC. It is translated as CSVTSEYLSTF.